This TCR beta chain is drawn from a study of T cell responses to AZD1222 COVID-19 vaccine. The CDR3 extends over 16 amino acids. Losses at the gene ends were 1 base for V and 3 bases for J; bases not matched to a gene: 3. From germline, CDR1 is KGHSH and CDR2 LQKENI. Details on this clone: Antigen specificity is unknown.

Whole-study findings and limits: Baseline antibody screening turned up just a handful of seropositive AZD1222 recipients.

The method was immunoSEQ multiplex PCR; TCRdb's version includes in-frame clones alone and lacks a portion of them. The sample carries about 81,000 clones, roughly 85% recorded once. The TCR was taken from an adult who received the AZD1222 COVID-19 vaccine. This specimen was peripheral blood, taken 28 days after the second AZD1222 dose. The chain combines TRBV18 with TRBJ2-1; 10 nucleotides line up with TRBD1. CDR3 amino acids: CASSPLGQGGYNEQFF. CDR3 coding DNA: TGTGCCAGCTCACCACTTGGACAGGGGGGCTACAATGAGCAGTTCTTC. The full variable domain, rest sourced from reference TRBV18 and TRBJ2-1, is NAGVMQNPRHLVRRRGQEARLRCSPMKGHSHVYWYRQLPEEGLKFMVYLQKENIIDESGMPKERFSAEFPKEGPSILRIQQVVRGDSAAYFCASSPLGQGGYNEQFFGPGTRLTVL.